These T cell receptor beta chains were read from a single sample in a study of cytomegalovirus exposure and HLA in healthy donors. Using immunoSEQ multiplex PCR, the repertoire was profiled, and TCRdb retains in-frame clones only, with some absent. This listing includes approximately 30,000 clones. What was sequenced was PBMCs. The receptors derive from a man between 40 and 49 years old in good health and CMV-seronegative. CDR3s include the opening cysteine and the closing phenylalanine or tryptophan. The D gene is left open where the match is weak. Size is omitted from some rows. Given values are once, few, many or a class for expanded clones.

D,size,J,V,CDR3,DNA
-,-,TRBJ1-1,TRBV29-1,CSVEDTSRLNTEAFF,TGCAGCGTTGAAGACACCTCTAGACTGAACACTGAAGCTTTCTTT
TRBD1,-,TRBJ1-1,TRBV29-1,CSVRSSGGGTEAFF,TGCAGCGTTAGATCCTCAGGGGGCGGCACTGAAGCTTTCTTT
TRBD1,-,TRBJ1-1,TRBV30,CAWSSNYRGTFF,TGTGCCTGGAGTTCCAACTACAGGGGAACTTTCTTT
-,-,TRBJ2-7,TRBV11-2,CASSSSSSEQYF,TGTGCCAGCAGCTCCTCGTCCAGCGAGCAGTACTTC
TRBD1,-,TRBJ2-2,TRBV15,CATSPRWDSSWTGELFF,TGTGCCACCAGCCCCCGATGGGACAGTTCTTGGACCGGGGAGCTGTTTTTT
TRBD1,-,TRBJ1-2,TRBV11-2,CASSFQGRDRTNYGYTF,TGTGCCAGCAGCTTCCAGGGGCGGGACAGGACTAACTATGGCTACACCTTC
-,-,TRBJ1-4,TRBV6-5,CASSPWGDNEKLFF,TGTGCCAGCAGCCCTTGGGGGGACAATGAAAAACTGTTTTTT
-,-,TRBJ2-3,TRBV5-1,CASSLASMTDTQYF,TGCGCCAGCAGCTTGGCTAGCATGACAGATACGCAGTATTTT
-,-,TRBJ2-7,TRBV4-2,CASSPSGHLGDYEQYF,TGTGCCAGCAGCCCCTCGGGACACTTGGGGGACTACGAGCAGTACTTC
-,-,TRBJ1-5,TRBV27,CASSFRYSNQPQHF,TGTGCCAGCAGTTTCAGATATAGCAATCAGCCCCAGCATTTT
TRBD1,-,TRBJ2-7,TRBV27,CASSPRGQGPYEQYF,TGTGCCAGCAGCCCTCGGGGACAGGGTCCCTACGAGCAGTACTTC
-,-,TRBJ1-1,TRBV18,CASSPSSGLDTEAFF,TGTGCCAGCTCACCATCGTCGGGGTTGGACACTGAAGCTTTCTTT
-,-,TRBJ1-2,TRBV30,CAWSVLQDTGYTF,TGTGCCTGGAGTGTACTCCAGGATACAGGCTACACCTTC
-,-,TRBJ2-4,TRBV28,CASSLSGARIAKNIQYF,TGTGCCAGCAGTTTATCAGGGGCTAGGATCGCCAAAAACATTCAGTACTTC
TRBD2,-,TRBJ2-7,TRBV7-3,CASSRGTSGISYEQYF,TGTGCCAGCAGCCGGGGGACTAGCGGGATCTCCTACGAGCAGTACTTC
TRBD2,-,TRBJ2-1,TRBV5-1,CASSLEGLANSYNEQFF,TGCGCCAGCAGCTTGGAGGGACTAGCCAACTCCTACAATGAGCAGTTCTTC
-,-,TRBJ2-7,TRBV7-6,CASSPTGSHEQYF,TGTGCCAGCAGTCCTACAGGGTCGCACGAGCAGTACTTC
-,-,TRBJ1-3,TRBV30,CAWSVAPFSGNTIYF,TGTGCCTGGAGTGTAGCCCCATTCTCAGGAAACACCATATATTTT
-,-,TRBJ2-5,TRBV9,CASSPPWGEETQYF,TGTGCCAGCAGCCCTCCCTGGGGGGAAGAGACCCAGTACTTC
TRBD1,-,TRBJ1-4,TRBV4-2,CASSQDVGTGVEKLFF,TGTGCCAGCAGCCAAGATGTCGGGACAGGGGTAGAAAAACTGTTTTTT
TRBD2,medium-sized,TRBJ2-1,TRBV10-3,CAISDRTSGSAEQFF,TGTGCCATCAGTGATCGGACTAGCGGGAGTGCTGAGCAGTTCTTC
-,-,TRBJ2-7,TRBV10-2,CASSEYGRNSLNEQYF,TGCGCCAGCAGTGAGTACGGGAGAAATTCTTTAAACGAGCAGTACTTC
-,-,TRBJ2-7,TRBV5-1,CASSPQVLDEQYF,TGCGCCAGCAGCCCCCAAGTACTGGACGAGCAGTACTTC
-,-,TRBJ2-7,TRBV27,CASSLTSGAGKYF,TGTGCCAGCAGTTTAACATCAGGGGCCGGAAAGTACTTC
TRBD1,-,TRBJ2-1,TRBV11-2,CASSLGWTGGNEQFF,TGTGCCAGCAGCTTAGGTTGGACAGGGGGCAATGAGCAGTTCTTC
-,-,TRBJ2-3,TRBV9,CASSTPRGGTFPDKQYF,TGTGCCAGCAGCACGCCTAGGGGCGGAACATTTCCGGATAAGCAGTATTTT
-,-,TRBJ2-2,TRBV25-1,CASSESGDTGELFF,TGTGCCAGCAGTGAATCGGGAGACACCGGGGAGCTGTTTTTT
TRBD2,-,TRBJ2-7,TRBV7-9,CASSEWGLAGAEQYF,TGTGCCAGCAGCGAATGGGGACTAGCGGGAGCCGAGCAGTACTTC
-,-,TRBJ1-1,TRBV30,CAWILGYTEAFF,TGTGCCTGGATTTTGGGCTACACTGAAGCTTTCTTT
-,-,TRBJ1-2,TRBV30,CAWSVSGSSIRGYTF,TGTGCCTGGAGTGTCTCCGGATCCTCAATCAGGGGCTACACCTTC
TRBD1,-,TRBJ1-5,TRBV15,CATSRETGGNNQPQHF,TGTGCCACCAGCAGGGAAACAGGGGGCAACAATCAGCCCCAGCATTTT
TRBD2,-,TRBJ2-1,TRBV5-1,CASSLSGSSYNEQFF,TGCGCCAGCAGCCTTAGCGGGAGCTCCTACAATGAGCAGTTCTTC
-,-,TRBJ1-5,TRBV30,CAWSGQSNQPQHF,TGTGCCTGGAGCGGACAGAGCAATCAGCCCCAGCATTTT
TRBD2,-,TRBJ2-3,TRBV30,CAWSGAGGSTDTQYF,TGTGCCTGGAGTGGGGCGGGGGGTAGCACAGATACGCAGTATTTT
TRBD1,-,TRBJ1-2,TRBV4-2,CASSQDNRGLEDYGYTF,TGTGCCAGCAGCCAAGATAACAGGGGGCTGGAGGACTATGGCTACACCTTC